The 4 T cell receptor beta chains given below trace back to one sample, sequenced in a study of regulatory T cells in long-lasting Graves disease. Time point given: newly diagnosed GD, antithyroid drugs for less than 3 months. RNA isolated from PBMCs was used to make the TCR library. CDR3 regions were amplified by Arm-PCR using iRepertoire HTBI primers to build TCR beta libraries. TCRdb independently ran MiXCR on the multiplex PCR reads; one entry per CDR3 protein. Of about 530,000 distinct CDR3 sequences listed, 15% to 20% were seen once; the top ten hold around a quarter. These data were also filed under a second study, of T cells in Graves' hyperthyroidism and ophthalmopathy.

The specimen comprised peripheral blood mononuclear cells (PBMCs), sampled at new diagnosis, from a patient treated with antithyroid drugs. These receptors were obtained from a middle-aged woman with Graves disease.

This clonotype was seen repeatedly, ten times or more. This chain uses TRBV13 with TRBJ1-1; D is uncertain. V was shortened by 0 bases and J by 7 bases, with 12 bases between the two germline ends. The CDR3 is made up of 14 amino acids. CDR1 and CDR2 from the germline V gene are PRHDT and FYEKMQ (reference sequence). The CDR3 sequence is CASSLGRSLLEAFF. CDR3 bases: TGTGCCAGCAGCTTAGGCCGAAGTTTACTTGAAGCTTTCTTT.

This clonotype was counted ten times or more. The chain has TRBV6-1 and TRBJ2-3, with D uncertain. V lost 2 bases and J lost 2, with 8 bases in between. Germline-derived CDR1 and CDR2 are MNHNS and SASEGT. CDR3 length: 14 amino acids. CDR3 sequence reads: CASSERGFTDTQYF. In DNA, the CDR3 is TGTGCCAGCAGTGAAAGAGGATTCACAGATACGCAGTATTTT.

This clonotype was found many times. Germline and junction disagree at one end, which may indicate a read error. The chain links TRBV12-3 or TRBV12-4 to TRBJ1-2, with a tentative D call TRBD1 (5 bases). This CDR3 comprises 11 residues. The CDR3, as DNA: TGTGCCAGCATTTTAGGGGATGGCTACACCTTC. Translated: CASILGDGYTF.

In DNA, the CDR3 is TGTGCCTGGAGTGGAGGGGTTAGCAATCAGCCCCAGCATTTT. Encoded protein: CAWSGGVSNQPQHF. This chain uses TRBV30 with TRBJ1-5; a possible D gene is TRBD1 (5 bases). The CDR3 covers 14 residues. The germline gives CDR1 GTSNPN, CDR2 SVGIG (reference sequence). The V end lost 1 base, the J end lost 0 bases, and 7 bases lay between the germline ends.